The 25 T cell receptor beta chains below all came from one sample that was sequenced in a study of CD8 T cells in Susac syndrome. It was with random hexamers that roughly 0.45 to 1 ug RNA was reverse transcribed. TCRdb recomputed calls from the immunoSEQ multiplex PCR reads with MiXCR, one row per CDR3 protein. Of roughly 120,000 distinct CDR3 sequences in the sample, about 92% were seen once. Source material: CD4+ T cells from PBMCs. Every receptor here comes from a human donor with multiple sclerosis.

This chain uses TRBV7-2 with TRBJ1-1; the D is unclear. The length of the CDR3 is 14 residues. V lost 3 bases and J lost 3, with 11 bases in between. Germline-derived CDR1 and CDR2 are SGHTA and FQGNSA. CDR3 sequence (DNA): TGTGCCAGCAGCTTCCGCCGGGGTGACACTGAAGCTTTCTTT. This gives the protein CASSFRRGDTEAFF.

This chain uses TRBV5-1 with TRBJ1-2; 8 nucleotides agree with TRBD1. The germline CDR1 and CDR2 sequences are SGHRS and YFSETQ. CDR3 length equals 15 residues. Trimming removed 4 bases from V and 8 bases from J; junction bases left unmatched: 13. The chain's CDR3 is CASSPDRERRKGYTF. The CDR3 nucleotides are TGCGCCAGCAGCCCGGACAGGGAAAGAAGAAAAGGCTACACCTTC.

V is TRBV25-1 and J is TRBJ2-1; 7 nucleotides align to TRBD2. V lost 6 bases to trimming and J lost 10 bases; unmatched junction nucleotides: 6. CDR1 is MGHDK and CDR2 is SYGVNS in the germline V gene. The CDR3 covers 12 residues. The CDR3 DNA follows: TGTGCCAGCAGCGCGAGGGGACTAGAGCAGTTCTTC. Its translation is CASSARGLEQFF.

This clonotype was counted once. The chain has TRBV7-2 and TRBJ1-5; D not certain. Germline V gives CDR1 SGHTA, CDR2 FQGNSA. V was shortened by 6 bases and J by 4 bases, with 16 bases between the two germline ends. The CDR3 consists of 15 residues. CDR3 in amino acids: CASSPHYQGNQPQHF. CDR3 coding DNA: TGTGCCAGCAGTCCTCATTATCAAGGGAATCAGCCCCAGCATTTT.

The V gene is TRBV12-3 or TRBV12-4, the J gene TRBJ2-1; 9 bases map to TRBD1. V gave up 3 bases and J gave up 1 base; unmatched junction bases: 13. The CDR3 is 19 residues long. In nucleotides, the CDR3 is TGTGCCAGCAGTTTCCCGACAGGGGGATATGGTGGGTCCTACAATGAGCAGTTCTTC. As protein: CASSFPTGGYGGSYNEQFF.

This chain joins TRBV7-2 and TRBJ2-2, with a weak D call TRBD1 (6 bases). Deletions cut 2 bases from V and 4 bases from J, with 11 bases between. The CDR3 is 15 amino acids. The germline gives CDR1 SGHTA, CDR2 FQGNSA. The CDR3 sequence is CASSLQGTPTGELFF. CDR3 bases: TGTGCCAGCAGCTTACAGGGGACCCCCACCGGGGAGCTGTTTTTT.

V is TRBV5-1 and J is TRBJ2-1; 10 bases are a match to TRBD2. The germline V gene has CDR1 SGHRS and CDR2 YFSETQ. The CDR3 consists of 16 residues. The ends lost 2 bases at V and 9 bases at J; junction bases unmatched: 11. The CDR3 region is CASSLGSGGVLVEQFF. CDR3 coding DNA: TGCGCCAGCAGCTTAGGGAGCGGGGGGGTTCTGGTTGAGCAGTTCTTC.

The genes are TRBV30 and TRBJ1-5; TRBD1 aligns across 7 bases. The V segment lost 0 bases and the J segment 4 bases; nucleotides outside the gene matches: 6. Germline CDR1 is GTSNPN and CDR2 is SVGIG (reference sequence). The CDR3 covers 15 residues. The chain's CDR3 is CAWSVRQGGNQPQHF. The CDR3 coding sequence is TGTGCCTGGAGTGTACGCCAGGGGGGGAATCAGCCCCAGCATTTT.

The V gene is TRBV30, the J gene TRBJ2-7, with a weak D call TRBD2 (7 bases). The V end lost 1 base, the J end lost 4 bases, and 11 bases lay between the germline ends. The CDR3 is 13 amino acids. Germline V lookup: CDR1 GTSNPN, CDR2 SVGIG (reference sequence). CDR3 DNA: TGTGCCTGGAGTGGGGGGGGCTGGTACGAGCAGTACTTC. This encodes CAWSGGGWYEQYF.

The chain employs TRBV2 and TRBJ2-7; weak D call: TRBD2 (7 bases). CDR1 is SNHLY, CDR2 FYNNEI, per germline. The CDR3 length is 15 residues. In DNA form, the CDR3 reads TGTGTTGTAGCCGGAGTACGGGGGGCCTCCTACGAGCAGTACTTC. This encodes CVVAGVRGASYEQYF.

The chain has TRBV28 and TRBJ1-6; D unclear. Deletions cut 5 bases from V and 10 bases from J, with 15 bases between. This CDR3 contains 14 residues. The germline V gene encodes CDR1 MDHEN and CDR2 SYDVKM. CDR3 coding DNA: TGTGCCAGCAGTGCCTCAGGATACCGGTCACCCCTCCACTTT. Translating it yields CASSASGYRSPLHF.

The CDR3 DNA sequence: TGTGCCAGCAGCTTAGGGCATAAAGAGACCCAGTACTTC. This codes for CASSLGHKETQYF. The V gene is TRBV7-2, the J gene TRBJ2-5; D is uncertain. V was trimmed by 1 base and J by 3 bases, leaving 6 bases between them. CDR3 size: 13 residues. CDR1 is SGHTA, CDR2 FQGNSA, per germline.

The chain uses TRBV7-8 and TRBJ2-3; D is unresolved. The CDR3 is 13 amino acids. Germline V gene lookup returns CDR1 SGHVS and CDR2 FQNEAQ. V was trimmed by 5 bases and J by 4 bases, leaving 10 bases between them. The CDR3 sequence is CASSPRGADTQYF. DNA of the CDR3: TGTGCCAGCAGCCCACGAGGCGCAGATACGCAGTATTTT.

This clonotype was detected only once. The chain uses TRBV7-8 and TRBJ2-4; D is possibly TRBD2 (7 bases). The germline V gene has CDR1 SGHVS and CDR2 FQNEAQ. The germline V and J ends were trimmed by 4 bases and 5 bases, with 18 bases remaining between them. The CDR3 consists of 16 residues. The CDR3 DNA is TGTGCCAGCAGCTCGAGGGGACGGGGGGCACAAAACATTCAGTACTTC. Amino acids: CASSSRGRGAQNIQYF.

The J gene is TRBJ1-2, the V gene TRBV7-2; D ambiguous. The CDR3 sequence is 13 residues long. Per germline, CDR1 SGHTA and CDR2 FQGNSA. Trimming took 3 bases from V and 6 from J, leaving 11 bases between them. The CDR3 spells CASSFRVGDGYTF. Written as DNA, the CDR3 is TGTGCCAGCAGCTTCCGCGTTGGAGATGGCTACACCTTC.

This rearrangement joins TRBV7-3 to TRBJ2-3; D is ambiguous. Trimming shortened V by 2 bases and J by 5 bases, and 14 bases separated the two germline ends. The germline V gene has CDR1 SGHTA and CDR2 FQGTGA. The CDR3 is 15 amino acids. The CDR3 here is CASSLLSSGQDTQYF. CDR3 nucleotides: TGTGCCAGCAGCTTACTTTCTTCAGGCCAAGATACGCAGTATTTT.

This clonotype was observed a single time. V is TRBV29-1 and J is TRBJ2-7; no clear D gene. V lost 3 bases and J 2 bases, leaving 8 bases between the germline ends. This CDR3 spans 12 amino acids. The germline CDR1 and CDR2 sequences are SQVTM and ANQGSEA. The CDR3 DNA is TGCAGCGTTGAGGGCGGCACCTACGAGCAGTACTTC. Translating gives CSVEGGTYEQYF.

The rearrangement joins TRBV5-1 to TRBJ2-7; D unclear. The CDR3 sequence is 13 residues long. The V gene lost 2 bases and the J gene lost 6 bases, with 12 bases spanning the gap. Germline V gene data show CDR1 as SGHRS and CDR2 as YFSETQ. CDR3 sequence reads: CASSLPGASEQYF. CDR3 DNA: TGCGCCAGCAGCTTACCAGGCGCCAGCGAGCAGTACTTC.

J is TRBJ1-1 and V is TRBV28; no firm D call. Germline assignment: CDR1 MDHEN and CDR2 SYDVKM. The CDR3 totals 14 residues. The V end was cut by 2 bases, the J end by 6 bases, with 13 bases between. CDR3 sequence reads: CASSLGAGLAEAFF. As DNA, the CDR3 is TGTGCCAGCAGTTTAGGCGCCGGTTTGGCTGAAGCTTTCTTT.

The chain couples TRBV30 to TRBJ2-2; D ambiguous. The CDR3 is 13 amino acids. V was pared by 5 bases and J by 4 bases, with 11 bases between. CDR1 GTSNPN and CDR2 SVGIG come from the germline V gene (reference sequence). CDR3 sequence reads: CAWGLWGTGELFF. CDR3 coding DNA: TGTGCCTGGGGGCTGTGGGGCACCGGGGAGCTGTTTTTT.

The J gene is TRBJ2-7, the V gene TRBV20-1; 9 bases are shared with TRBD2. The CDR3 has 14 residues. Germline CDR1 is DFQATT and CDR2 is SNEGSKA (reference sequence). The V and J ends lost 3 bases and 4 bases, in that order; junction bases with no gene match: 7. The CDR3: CSARLGGGAYEQYF. CDR3 sequence (DNA): TGCAGTGCTAGGCTTGGCGGGGGGGCTTACGAGCAGTACTTC.

The chain is built from TRBV6-1 and TRBJ2-6; D is possibly TRBD1 (5 bases). The CDR3 runs to 16 residues. Germline values: CDR1 MNHNS, CDR2 SASEGT. V was cut by 6 bases and J by 0 bases, with 12 bases left in between. CDR3 DNA: TGTGCCAGCAGGCGACAGACCACCTCTGGGGCCAACGTCCTGACTTTC. Encoded protein: CASRRQTTSGANVLTF.

The chain recombines TRBV29-1 with TRBJ2-3; D is ambiguous. CDR3 length: 12 amino acids. The germline V gene encodes CDR1 SQVTM and CDR2 ANQGSEA. V lost 5 bases and J 5 bases, leaving 11 bases between the germline ends. The CDR3 sequence: CSVTGLVDTQYF. CDR3 nucleotide sequence: TGCAGCGTTACTGGTCTAGTAGATACGCAGTATTTT.

The CDR3, as DNA: TGTGCCAGCAAGAGGGTAGAGCAGTTCTTC. Protein sequence: CASKRVEQFF. J is TRBJ2-1 and V is TRBV6-2 or TRBV6-3, with D maybe TRBD2 (5 bases). V gave up 7 bases and J gave up 10 bases, with 8 bases separating them. The CDR3 is made up of 10 amino acids. CDR1 MNHEY and CDR2 SVGEGT come from the germline V gene.

The genes are TRBV2 and TRBJ1-2; TRBD1 might be the D (6 bases). Trimming removed 8 bases at V and 2 bases at J, with 15 bases between. This CDR3 region has 14 residues. Germline V gives CDR1 SNHLY, CDR2 FYNNEI. CDR3 in amino acids: CASDQEGQNYGYTF. In nucleotides, the CDR3 is TGTGCCAGCGATCAAGAAGGACAGAACTATGGCTACACCTTC.